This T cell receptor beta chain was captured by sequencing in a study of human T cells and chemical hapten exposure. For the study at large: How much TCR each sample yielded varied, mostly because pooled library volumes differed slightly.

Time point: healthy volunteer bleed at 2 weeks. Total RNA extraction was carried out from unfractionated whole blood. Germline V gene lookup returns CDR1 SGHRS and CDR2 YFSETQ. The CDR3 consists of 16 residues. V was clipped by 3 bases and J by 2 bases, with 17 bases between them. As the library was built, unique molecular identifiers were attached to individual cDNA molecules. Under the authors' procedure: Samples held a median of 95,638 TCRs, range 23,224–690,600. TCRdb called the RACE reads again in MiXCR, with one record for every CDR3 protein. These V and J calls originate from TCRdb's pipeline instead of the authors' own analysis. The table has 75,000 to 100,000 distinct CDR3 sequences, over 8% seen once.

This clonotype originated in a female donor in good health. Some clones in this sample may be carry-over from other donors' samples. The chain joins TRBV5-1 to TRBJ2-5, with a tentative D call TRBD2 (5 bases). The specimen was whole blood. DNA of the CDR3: TGCGCCAGCAGCTCAGATTATAGCGCGAGACAAGAGACCCAGTACTTC. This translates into CASSSDYSARQETQYF.